This is a list of T cell receptor beta chains from one sample in a study of cytomegalovirus exposure and HLA in healthy donors. Method: immunoSEQ multiplex PCR; TCRdb's copy keeps in-frame clones and lacks some. The sample yields fewer than 250,000 clones, roughly four fifths seen once. Material: PBMCs. The receptors stem from a girl between 2 and 10 years old in good health and CMV-seronegative. Each CDR3 is given with its conserved first and last residue. Each record gives: V gene, D gene, clone size, J gene, CDR3 protein, CDR3 DNA. The D gene is left open where the match is weak. Where a row states a size, it is once, few, many or the class of an expanded clone; other rows omit it.

v_call: TRBV4-2; d_call: NA; clone_size: once; j_call: TRBJ1-4; cdr3_aa: CASSQGSGNEKLFF; cdr3_nt: TGTGCCAGCAGCCAAGGGTCAGGGAATGAAAAACTGTTTTTT
v_call: TRBV7-2; d_call: NA; clone_size: NA; j_call: TRBJ2-3; cdr3_aa: CASSLALADTQYF; cdr3_nt: TGTGCCAGCAGCTTAGCTCTAGCGGATACGCAGTATTTT
v_call: TRBV6-5; d_call: NA; clone_size: NA; j_call: TRBJ2-7; cdr3_aa: CASRRDPGGSEQYF; cdr3_nt: TGTGCCAGCAGGCGGGACCCAGGAGGGAGCGAGCAGTACTTC
v_call: TRBV4-1; d_call: NA; clone_size: NA; j_call: TRBJ1-3; cdr3_aa: CASSQPSGAYSGNTIYF; cdr3_nt: TGCGCCAGCAGCCAGCCCTCAGGGGCCTACTCTGGAAACACCATATATTTT
v_call: TRBV6-5; d_call: NA; clone_size: NA; j_call: TRBJ2-7; cdr3_aa: CASSYNSGNEQYF; cdr3_nt: TGTGCCAGCAGTTACAATTCCGGGAACGAGCAGTACTTC
v_call: TRBV6-5; d_call: NA; clone_size: NA; j_call: TRBJ2-2; cdr3_aa: CASSYSDYTGELFF; cdr3_nt: TGTGCCAGCAGTTACTCGGACTACACCGGGGAGCTGTTTTTT
v_call: TRBV30; d_call: TRBD1; clone_size: NA; j_call: TRBJ1-2; cdr3_aa: CAWSVTGTGDGYTF; cdr3_nt: TGTGCCTGGAGTGTCACCGGGACAGGGGATGGCTACACCTTC
v_call: TRBV5-1; d_call: NA; clone_size: NA; j_call: TRBJ1-2; cdr3_aa: CASSPSGQGGYGYTF; cdr3_nt: TGCGCCAGCAGCCCATCAGGGCAGGGTGGCTATGGCTACACCTTC
v_call: TRBV7-6; d_call: TRBD1; clone_size: NA; j_call: TRBJ2-7; cdr3_aa: CASSLVTGWTYEQYF; cdr3_nt: TGTGCCAGCAGCTTAGTGACAGGGTGGACCTACGAGCAGTACTTC
v_call: TRBV5-6; d_call: NA; clone_size: NA; j_call: TRBJ2-1; cdr3_aa: CASSLGKRYEQFF; cdr3_nt: TGTGCCAGCAGCTTGGGGAAGCGATATGAGCAGTTCTTC
v_call: TRBV10-1; d_call: TRBD1; clone_size: NA; j_call: TRBJ1-2; cdr3_aa: CASSADRVGGYTF; cdr3_nt: TGCGCCAGCAGTGCGGACAGGGTAGGGGGCTACACCTTC
v_call: TRBV7-2; d_call: NA; clone_size: NA; j_call: TRBJ2-1; cdr3_aa: CASRETGRGYYNEQFF; cdr3_nt: TGTGCCAGCAGGGAGACGGGGCGGGGATATTACAATGAGCAGTTCTTC
v_call: TRBV5-4; d_call: NA; clone_size: NA; j_call: TRBJ2-1; cdr3_aa: CASSLELALDEQFF; cdr3_nt: TGTGCCAGCAGCTTGGAGCTAGCTTTGGATGAGCAGTTCTTC
v_call: TRBV6-1; d_call: NA; clone_size: few; j_call: TRBJ1-5; cdr3_aa: CASSAQGGNQPQHF; cdr3_nt: TGTGCCAGCAGTGCACAGGGTGGCAATCAGCCCCAGCATTTT
v_call: TRBV5-1; d_call: NA; clone_size: NA; j_call: TRBJ1-1; cdr3_aa: CASSQDSKTEAFF; cdr3_nt: TGCGCCAGCAGCCAAGACAGTAAGACTGAAGCTTTCTTT
v_call: TRBV29-1; d_call: TRBD2; clone_size: NA; j_call: TRBJ2-3; cdr3_aa: CSVGTSPGGDTQYF; cdr3_nt: TGCAGCGTTGGGACTAGCCCTGGGGGAGATACGCAGTATTTT
v_call: TRBV30; d_call: NA; clone_size: NA; j_call: TRBJ1-1; cdr3_aa: CAWSVQGSPEAFF; cdr3_nt: TGTGCCTGGAGTGTGCAGGGATCCCCTGAAGCTTTCTTT
v_call: TRBV7-8; d_call: NA; clone_size: NA; j_call: TRBJ2-1; cdr3_aa: CASSSTGLSSYNEQFF; cdr3_nt: TGTGCCAGCAGCTCCACGGGACTTAGCTCCTACAATGAGCAGTTCTTC
v_call: TRBV19; d_call: NA; clone_size: NA; j_call: TRBJ1-2; cdr3_aa: CASSHRQRTNYGYTF; cdr3_nt: TGTGCCAGTAGTCATAGACAGCGAACTAACTATGGCTACACCTTC
v_call: TRBV7-2; d_call: TRBD2; clone_size: NA; j_call: TRBJ2-5; cdr3_aa: CASSLATGGWETQYF; cdr3_nt: TGTGCCAGCAGCTTAGCGACGGGGGGTTGGGAGACCCAGTACTTC
v_call: TRBV27; d_call: TRBD1; clone_size: NA; j_call: TRBJ2-1; cdr3_aa: CASSTKTGASSYNEQFF; cdr3_nt: TGTGCCAGCAGTACAAAGACAGGGGCCAGCTCCTACAATGAGCAGTTCTTC
v_call: TRBV18; d_call: NA; clone_size: few; j_call: TRBJ2-7; cdr3_aa: CASSPPSGPYEQYF; cdr3_nt: TGTGCCAGCTCACCACCCAGCGGGCCCTACGAGCAGTACTTC
v_call: TRBV7-3; d_call: TRBD2; clone_size: NA; j_call: TRBJ2-7; cdr3_aa: CASSRGLAGSEQYF; cdr3_nt: TGTGCCAGCAGCCGGGGACTAGCGGGGTCCGAGCAGTACTTC
v_call: TRBV6-5; d_call: NA; clone_size: NA; j_call: TRBJ1-1; cdr3_aa: CASKSRPRNGEAFF; cdr3_nt: TGTGCCAGTAAGAGCAGGCCCCGTAACGGTGAAGCTTTCTTT
v_call: TRBV5-5; d_call: NA; clone_size: NA; j_call: TRBJ1-3; cdr3_aa: CASSLGSSGNTIYF; cdr3_nt: TGTGCCAGCAGCTTGGGCAGCTCTGGAAACACCATATATTTT
v_call: TRBV5-1; d_call: TRBD1; clone_size: NA; j_call: TRBJ2-4; cdr3_aa: CASSLAGTGGDIQYF; cdr3_nt: TGCGCCAGCAGCTTGGCCGGGACAGGGGGTGACATTCAGTACTTC
v_call: TRBV7-9; d_call: NA; clone_size: NA; j_call: TRBJ2-1; cdr3_aa: CASSQWLGAGEQFF; cdr3_nt: TGTGCCAGCAGCCAGTGGTTGGGGGCCGGCGAGCAGTTCTTC
v_call: TRBV11-3; d_call: NA; clone_size: NA; j_call: TRBJ2-2; cdr3_aa: CASSHRTENTGELFF; cdr3_nt: TGTGCCAGCAGCCATCGCACTGAGAACACCGGGGAGCTGTTTTTT
v_call: TRBV30; d_call: NA; clone_size: NA; j_call: TRBJ1-1; cdr3_aa: CAWSVLMNTEAFF; cdr3_nt: TGTGCCTGGAGTGTACTCATGAACACTGAAGCTTTCTTT
v_call: TRBV5-1; d_call: NA; clone_size: NA; j_call: TRBJ1-4; cdr3_aa: CASSEGGTTNEKLFF; cdr3_nt: TGCGCCAGCAGCGAAGGGGGAACGACTAATGAAAAACTGTTTTTT
v_call: TRBV13; d_call: TRBD1; clone_size: NA; j_call: TRBJ1-2; cdr3_aa: CASSLVGQGSYGYTF; cdr3_nt: TGTGCCAGCAGCTTAGTGGGACAGGGTTCTTATGGCTACACCTTC
v_call: TRBV5-4; d_call: NA; clone_size: NA; j_call: TRBJ2-7; cdr3_aa: CASSFGGHSYEQYF; cdr3_nt: TGTGCCAGCAGCTTCGGTGGGCACTCCTACGAGCAGTACTTC
v_call: TRBV14; d_call: TRBD2; clone_size: NA; j_call: TRBJ2-7; cdr3_aa: CASSKLAVRAYEQYF; cdr3_nt: TGTGCCAGCAGTAAACTAGCGGTGAGAGCCTACGAGCAGTACTTC
v_call: TRBV6-1; d_call: TRBD2; clone_size: NA; j_call: TRBJ2-1; cdr3_aa: CASSDMPSGRNEQFF; cdr3_nt: TGTGCCAGCAGTGACATGCCTAGCGGAAGGAATGAGCAGTTCTTC
v_call: TRBV5-1; d_call: NA; clone_size: NA; j_call: TRBJ2-7; cdr3_aa: CASSLRSGVEQYF; cdr3_nt: TGCGCCAGCAGCTTGCGTTCGGGGGTGGAGCAGTACTTC
v_call: TRBV15; d_call: NA; clone_size: NA; j_call: TRBJ2-7; cdr3_aa: CATSTQSYEQYF; cdr3_nt: TGTGCCACCAGCACCCAGTCCTACGAGCAGTACTTC
v_call: TRBV6-5; d_call: NA; clone_size: NA; j_call: TRBJ2-7; cdr3_aa: CASRQGPGEQYF; cdr3_nt: TGTGCCAGCAGACAGGGCCCGGGCGAGCAGTACTTC
v_call: TRBV27; d_call: NA; clone_size: NA; j_call: TRBJ2-3; cdr3_aa: CASSWTGSSTDTQYF; cdr3_nt: TGTGCCAGCAGTTGGACGGGGTCTAGCACAGATACGCAGTATTTT
v_call: TRBV6-5; d_call: NA; clone_size: NA; j_call: TRBJ1-4; cdr3_aa: CASSYRGIGEKLFF; cdr3_nt: TGTGCCAGCAGCTATCGGGGGATCGGTGAAAAACTGTTTTTT
v_call: TRBV10-3; d_call: TRBD1; clone_size: NA; j_call: TRBJ1-2; cdr3_aa: CAISGQGGDGYTF; cdr3_nt: TGTGCCATCAGTGGACAGGGAGGCGATGGCTACACCTTC
v_call: TRBV6-6; d_call: TRBD1; clone_size: NA; j_call: TRBJ1-6; cdr3_aa: CASRGGQSSYNSPLHF; cdr3_nt: TGTGCCAGCAGAGGGGGACAGAGCTCCTATAATTCACCCCTCCACTTT
v_call: TRBV11-1; d_call: NA; clone_size: NA; j_call: TRBJ2-7; cdr3_aa: CASSPRDSPYEQYF; cdr3_nt: TGTGCCAGCAGCCCGCGGGACAGTCCCTACGAGCAGTACTTC
v_call: TRBV7-6; d_call: TRBD2; clone_size: NA; j_call: TRBJ2-2; cdr3_aa: CASSLPLAGGHNTGELFF; cdr3_nt: TGTGCCAGCAGCTTACCGCTAGCGGGAGGGCATAACACCGGGGAGCTGTTTTTT
v_call: TRBV5-1; d_call: TRBD2; clone_size: NA; j_call: TRBJ2-3; cdr3_aa: CASSLASGLLGSTDTQYF; cdr3_nt: TGCGCCAGCAGCTTGGCCTCGGGACTACTGGGTAGCACAGATACGCAGTATTTT
v_call: TRBV30; d_call: NA; clone_size: few; j_call: TRBJ1-4; cdr3_aa: CAWSVPPGNEKLFF; cdr3_nt: TGTGCCTGGAGTGTACCTCCGGGGAATGAAAAACTGTTTTTT
v_call: TRBV7-6; d_call: NA; clone_size: NA; j_call: TRBJ2-5; cdr3_aa: CASSLVPAGVETQYF; cdr3_nt: TGTGCCAGCAGCTTAGTTCCGGCAGGGGTGGAGACCCAGTACTTC
v_call: TRBV5-1; d_call: NA; clone_size: NA; j_call: TRBJ1-4; cdr3_aa: CASRGTGKELFF; cdr3_nt: TGCGCCAGCAGGGGAACAGGGAAGGAACTGTTTTTT
v_call: TRBV5-5; d_call: TRBD1; clone_size: NA; j_call: TRBJ1-1; cdr3_aa: CASTITTDRAGDTEAFF; cdr3_nt: TGTGCCAGCACCATCACAACGGACAGGGCGGGGGACACTGAAGCTTTCTTT
v_call: TRBV6-9; d_call: NA; clone_size: NA; j_call: TRBJ2-7; cdr3_aa: CASRNSDEQYF; cdr3_nt: TGCGCCAGTAGAAACTCTGACGAGCAGTACTTC
v_call: TRBV2; d_call: NA; clone_size: once; j_call: TRBJ2-7; cdr3_aa: CASSETRTTYEQYF; cdr3_nt: TGTGCCAGCAGTGAAACTAGGACCACCTACGAGCAGTACTTC
v_call: TRBV10-3; d_call: NA; clone_size: NA; j_call: TRBJ2-4; cdr3_aa: CAISESGGGFQYF; cdr3_nt: TGTGCCATCAGTGAGTCGGGTGGGGGGTTTCAGTACTTC
v_call: TRBV4-1; d_call: TRBD1; clone_size: NA; j_call: TRBJ1-5; cdr3_aa: CASSQGGQGHQPQHF; cdr3_nt: TGCGCCAGCAGCCAAGGGGGACAGGGTCATCAGCCCCAGCATTTT
v_call: TRBV10-1; d_call: TRBD2; clone_size: NA; j_call: TRBJ2-7; cdr3_aa: CASSEYRGGTGYEQYF; cdr3_nt: TGCGCCAGCAGTGAGTATCGCGGGGGAACTGGCTACGAGCAGTACTTC
v_call: TRBV10-3; d_call: TRBD2; clone_size: NA; j_call: TRBJ2-1; cdr3_aa: CAISLSGGNLNEQFF; cdr3_nt: TGTGCCATCAGTCTTAGCGGGGGGAATCTTAATGAGCAGTTCTTC